The 27 T cell receptor beta chains below were found in one sample sequenced in a study of T-cell memory formation after mild COVID-19. TCRdb re-derived calls from the 5' RACE reads in MiXCR, one entry per CDR3 protein. The sample comprises some 320,000 distinct CDR3 sequences, 15% to 20% of which are singletons, and 20% to 25% rests with the top ten. Material for sequencing was PBMCs or a T cell subset sorted from them (not recorded which). These receptors were collected from a man aged 18 to 29 who had mild COVID-19 (a few samples of this study predate the infection). Cell type and time point are not known.

The sample holds a few counts of this clonotype. V usage is TRBV6-6 and J usage is TRBJ1-1; D gene ambiguous. The CDR3 covers 16 residues. Germline lookup yields CDR1 MNHNY and CDR2 SVGAGI (reference sequence). V was cut by 0 bases and J by 0 bases, with 11 bases left in between. The CDR3 DNA reads as TGTGCCAGCAGTTACTCGGTAGAGGCCTTGAACACTGAAGCTTTCTTT. Encoded protein: CASSYSVEALNTEAFF.

The table lists this clonotype with many counts. The chain uses TRBV7-8 and TRBJ2-2; D remains unclear. The germline V and J ends were trimmed by 2 bases and 0 bases, with 13 bases remaining between them. The CDR3 runs 17 residues. Germline CDR1 and CDR2: SGHVS and FQNEAQ. In DNA form, the CDR3 reads TGTGCCAGCAGCTTAAGAAAGGCAGGTCCGAACACCGGGGAGCTGTTTTTT. This codes for CASSLRKAGPNTGELFF.

This chain connects TRBV19 to TRBJ1-5; D gene ambiguous. There are 14 residues in the CDR3. Germline loops: CDR1 LNHDA, CDR2 SQIVND (reference sequence). Trimming took off 3 bases at V and 5 bases at J, with 11 bases between the two ends. CDR3 amino acids: CASSIRAADQPQHF. The CDR3 coding sequence is TGTGCCAGTAGTATTAGGGCCGCGGATCAGCCCCAGCATTTT.

A few counts support this clonotype. The chain couples TRBV4-3 to TRBJ1-5; D unresolved. Looked up from germline, CDR1 is LGHNA and CDR2 is YSLEER. The CDR3 has 13 amino acids. V shed 0 bases and J shed 7 bases, with 7 bases lying between them. Written as DNA, the CDR3 is TGCGCCAGCAGCCAAGATATGGGGCAGCCCCAGCATTTT. Translating gives CASSQDMGQPQHF.

The chain recombines TRBV6-6 with TRBJ2-3, with 8 bases matching TRBD1. V lost 4 bases and J lost 2; bases outside the gene matches: 2. CDR1 MNHNY and CDR2 SVGAGI come from the germline V gene (reference sequence). The CDR3 runs 14 residues. Here the CDR3 DNA reads TGTGCCAGCAGTTGGGACAGGACCACAGATACGCAGTATTTT. It translates to CASSWDRTTDTQYF.

A few counts support this clonotype. J is TRBJ2-7 and V is TRBV12-3 or TRBV12-4, with D perhaps matching TRBD2 (5 bases). The CDR3 spans 13 residues. V was clipped by 3 bases and J by 3 bases, with 9 bases between them. The CDR3 protein is CASSFAGYYEQYF. The CDR3 DNA sequence: TGTGCCAGCAGTTTTGCGGGTTACTACGAGCAGTACTTC.

The chain joins TRBV18 to TRBJ2-7, with D tentatively TRBD1 (6 bases). This CDR3 region has 12 residues. Between the trimmed V and J ends, which lost 3 bases and 5 bases, there was a span of 8 bases. In germline, CDR1 is KGHSH, CDR2 LQKENI. The CDR3 region is CASSPQGNEQYV. For the CDR3, the DNA is TGTGCCAGCTCACCCCAGGGGAACGAGCAGTACGTC.

The gene calls are TRBV7-9 and TRBJ2-7, with D perhaps matching TRBD2 (5 bases). V lost 2 bases, J lost 5 bases, and 13 bases lay in between. CDR1 and CDR2 (germline): SEHNR, FQNEAQ (reference sequence). The CDR3 length is 14 residues. DNA for the CDR3: TGTGCCAGCAGCTTAAGCGGAAGGCCGGACGAGCAGTACTTC. Its protein is CASSLSGRPDEQYF.

This chain links TRBV20-1 with TRBJ1-2; D may be TRBD1 (5 bases). Germline-derived CDR1 and CDR2 are DFQATT and SNEGSKA (reference sequence). The ends were cut back, 0 bases at V and 4 bases at J, with 15 bases in the middle. This CDR3 spans 15 amino acids. CDR3 amino acids: CSARDQGTMGYGYTF. The CDR3, as DNA: TGCAGTGCTAGAGATCAGGGCACCATGGGCTATGGCTACACCTTC.

The rearrangement joins TRBV4-3 to TRBJ2-1; 8 bases are shared with TRBD2. The CDR3 is 14 residues long. The ends lost 3 bases at V and 8 bases at J; junction bases unmatched: 6. Germline-derived CDR1 and CDR2 are LGHNA and YSLEER. The CDR3 is CASSHLGLVDEQFF. CDR3 coding DNA: TGCGCCAGCAGCCACCTGGGACTAGTCGATGAGCAGTTCTTC.

The V gene is TRBV18, the J gene TRBJ2-1, with TRBD2 identical over 9 bases. There are 16 residues in the CDR3. Looked up from germline, CDR1 is KGHSH and CDR2 is LQKENI. The junction had 3 bases not matched to a gene; V was cut back by 1 base and J by 2 bases. Here the CDR3 reads CASSPRTSVTYNEQFF. In DNA form, the CDR3 reads TGTGCCAGCTCACCACGGACTAGCGTCACCTACAATGAGCAGTTCTTC.

This clonotype was detected only a few times. The rearrangement uses TRBV5-1 and TRBJ2-7, with no clear D. The CDR3 is made up of 14 amino acids. Between the trimmed V and J ends, which lost 1 base and 3 bases, there was a span of 11 bases. CDR1 is SGHRS and CDR2 is YFSETQ in the germline V gene. The CDR3 sequence is CASSLRRPNYEQYV. As DNA, the CDR3 is TGCGCCAGCAGCTTGAGACGCCCGAACTACGAGCAGTACGTC.

V gene TRBV7-2 combines with J gene TRBJ2-1; TRBD1 is a possible D gene (5 bases). The CDR3 is 18 amino acids. The germline CDR1 and CDR2 sequences are SGHTA and FQGNSA. V shed 2 bases and J shed 7 bases, with 24 bases lying between them. The DNA for the CDR3 is TGTGCCAGCAGCTTAAAGGGGCAGGGCCCTAGTCTTTGGAATGAGCAGTTCTTC. Translating it yields CASSLKGQGPSLWNEQFF.

The chain combines TRBV5-1 with TRBJ1-6, with 8 bases aligning to TRBD1. V lost 1 base and J lost 11; bases outside the gene matches: 5. The CDR3 length is 14 residues. The germline gives CDR1 SGHRS, CDR2 YFSETQ. This CDR3 reads CASSLTGGEAPLHF. CDR3 coding DNA: TGCGCCAGCAGCTTGACAGGGGGAGAGGCACCCCTCCACTTT.

This chain connects TRBV12-3 or TRBV12-4 to TRBJ2-2; the D gene could be TRBD1 or TRBD2 (6 bases each). Trimming cost V 6 bases and J 4 bases, with 21 bases left between them. CDR3 size: 17 residues. CDR3 nucleotide sequence: TGTGCCAGCAGCCAATGGGTCGGGGGCACCGGCACCGGGGAGCTGTTTTTT. Its translation is CASSQWVGGTGTGELFF.

The chain recombines TRBV4-2 with TRBJ1-2, with TRBD1 matching over 8 bases. The V and J ends lost 4 bases and 4 bases, in that order; junction bases with no gene match: 11. The CDR3 consists of 16 residues. The V gene's germline CDR1 is LGHNA and CDR2 YNFKEQ. As DNA, the CDR3 is TGTGCCAGCAGCCCCCCGGACAGGGCGGGTTTCTATGGCTACACCTTC. Its translation: CASSPPDRAGFYGYTF.

The chain links TRBV11-2 to TRBJ2-7; tentative D call: TRBD2 (6 bases). The germline V gene encodes CDR1 SGHAT and CDR2 FQNNGV. With 5 bases removed from V and 2 bases from J, the gap between germline ends came to 7 bases. The CDR3 covers 12 residues. CDR3: CASSASAYEQYF. The CDR3 DNA is TGTGCCAGCAGCGCTAGCGCCTACGAGCAGTACTTC.

The chain is built from TRBV4-3 and TRBJ2-3; D is ambiguous. Germline CDR1 LGHNA, CDR2 YSLEER. Trimming stripped 4 bases from V and 0 bases from J, with 17 bases between. The CDR3 loop spans 17 amino acids. This CDR3 reads CASSPRPPGASTDTQYF. DNA of the CDR3: TGCGCCAGCAGCCCTAGGCCCCCGGGCGCTAGCACAGATACGCAGTATTTT.

The chain uses TRBV25-1 and TRBJ1-2; D perhaps matches TRBD1 (5 bases). Germline V gene sequence: CDR1 MGHDK, CDR2 SYGVNS. The CDR3 runs 14 residues. The ends were cut back, 2 bases at V and 4 bases at J, with 11 bases in the middle. CDR3 residues: CASSEQGDTYGYTF. The DNA of the CDR3 is TGTGCCAGCAGTGAACAAGGGGATACCTATGGCTACACCTTC.

CDR3 amino acids: CAISESVSKGAFF. The CDR3 nucleotides are TGTGCCATCAGTGAGTCGGTATCGAAAGGGGCTTTCTTT. The V and J genes are TRBV10-3 and TRBJ1-1; no firm D call. Looked up from germline, CDR1 is ENHRY and CDR2 is SYGVKD. The CDR3 is made up of 13 amino acids. Trimming pared 0 bases from V and 11 bases from J, leaving 13 bases between.

This clonotype was seen a handful of times. The rearrangement uses TRBV6-5 and TRBJ2-1; no clear D gene. This CDR3 is 11 amino acids long. Germline V lookup: CDR1 MNHEY, CDR2 SVGAGI. V shed 5 bases and J shed 9 bases, with 8 bases lying between them. Here the CDR3 reads CASSTRVEQFF. The DNA of the CDR3 is TGTGCCAGCAGTACAAGAGTTGAGCAGTTCTTC.

This clonotype has a count of ten or more. This chain connects TRBV19 to TRBJ1-2, with D perhaps TRBD1 (5 bases). The length of the CDR3 is 13 residues. CDR1 LNHDA and CDR2 SQIVND come from the germline V gene (reference sequence). Trimming removed 5 bases from V and 4 bases from J, with 11 bases in between. The CDR3 here is CASSPGLGYGYTF. The CDR3, as DNA: TGTGCCAGTAGTCCGGGACTGGGCTATGGCTACACCTTC.

The chain combines TRBV5-4 with TRBJ2-3, with 7 bases fitting TRBD2. The CDR3 runs to 16 residues. V lost 4 bases and J lost 2; bases outside the gene matches: 10. Germline CDR1 is SGHNT and CDR2 is YYREEE (reference sequence). This chain's CDR3 is CASSLGGAGDTDTQYF. CDR3 coding DNA: TGTGCCAGCAGCCTGGGCGGTGCGGGGGACACAGATACGCAGTATTTT.

This clonotype was seen only a few times. The genes are TRBV7-2 and TRBJ2-2, with TRBD2 identical over 7 bases. CDR3 length: 17 residues. V lost 0 bases to trimming and J lost 0 bases; unmatched junction nucleotides: 4. Per germline, CDR1 SGHTA and CDR2 FQGNSA. The CDR3 region has the DNA TGTGCCAGCAGCTTAGCCGCCCGGGGGGCGAACACCGGGGAGCTGTTTTTT. It yields the protein CASSLAARGANTGELFF.

This clonotype was found a few times. This chain links TRBV6-1 with TRBJ2-3, with D possibly matching TRBD2 (6 bases). The germline CDR1 and CDR2 sequences are MNHNS and SASEGT. The CDR3 spans 15 residues. V was trimmed by 10 bases and J by 2 bases, leaving 19 bases between them. CDR3 sequence (DNA): TGTGCCAACCAACGAGTGTGGGACTTCACAGATACGCAGTATTTT. As protein: CANQRVWDFTDTQYF.

This clonotype turned up a few times. The rearrangement uses TRBV7-2 and TRBJ1-5; D gene uncertain. The V end was cut by 5 bases, the J end by 2 bases, with 16 bases between. CDR3 length: 16 amino acids. The V gene's germline CDR1 is SGHTA and CDR2 FQGNSA. As DNA, the CDR3 is TGTGCCAGCAGCGCAAGCCACCTGGAGGGCAATCAGCCCCAGCATTTT. Its protein product is CASSASHLEGNQPQHF.

The chain has TRBV19 and TRBJ1-5; D unresolved. Germline V CDR1 and CDR2: LNHDA, SQIVND (reference sequence). The V and J ends lost 7 bases and 7 bases respectively, with 17 bases between them. This CDR3 is built from 14 residues. In nucleotides, the CDR3 is TGTGCCAGTACCAGGACTCTCCAGGCGCAGCCCCAGCATTTT. Its protein is CASTRTLQAQPQHF.